This entry describes one TCR beta chain. V was cut by 1 base and J by 0 bases, with 5 bases left in between. The CDR3 covers 14 residues. Germline V lookup: CDR1 LGHNT, CDR2 FRNRAP. The data derive from a study of OX40 agonist ivuxolimab in advanced cancers. Study in general: Ivuxolimab, an antibody that agonizes OX40 (CD134), was administered to the patients. The dose of intravenous ivuxolimab that patients received every 2 weeks ranged from 0.01 to 10 mg/kg.

TCRdb's table, derived via immunoSEQ multiplex PCR, lists solely in-frame clones and lacks some. Counted here are about 100,000 clones, 90% occurring once; the ten biggest clones make up approximately 0.16%. This chain uses TRBV12-5 with TRBJ2-3; D gene unclear. The material sequenced was CD4+ or CD8+ T cells sorted from blood, taken in a trial of the OX40 agonist ivuxolimab. The receptor was isolated from an adult with an advanced solid tumor such as melanoma, head and neck, liver or kidney cancer. CDR3 nucleotides: TGTGCTAGTGGTTTGGGCATTAGCACAGATACGCAGTATTTT. This translates into CASGLGISTDTQYF.